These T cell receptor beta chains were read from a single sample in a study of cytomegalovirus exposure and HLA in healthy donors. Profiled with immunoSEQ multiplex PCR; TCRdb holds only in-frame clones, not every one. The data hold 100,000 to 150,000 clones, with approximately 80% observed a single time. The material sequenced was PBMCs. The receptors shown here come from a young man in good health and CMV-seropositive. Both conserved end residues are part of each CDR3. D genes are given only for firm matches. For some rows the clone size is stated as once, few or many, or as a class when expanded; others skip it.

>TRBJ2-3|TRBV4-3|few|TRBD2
TGCGCCAGCAGCCACGAACTAGCGGCCTACACAGATACGCAGTATTTT
CASSHELAAYTDTQYF
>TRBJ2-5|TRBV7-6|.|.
TGTGCCAGCAGCTTAGGGGCAGCCAAGGAGACCCAGTACTTC
CASSLGAAKETQYF
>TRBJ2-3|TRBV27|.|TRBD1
TGTGCCAGCAGTTTCAGCCCGGGACAGGGGATGAGGGCAGATACGCAGTATTTT
CASSFSPGQGMRADTQYF
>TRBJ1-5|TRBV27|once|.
TGTGCCAGCAGTTTACAGGGGCTAGGTCAGCCCCAGCATTTT
CASSLQGLGQPQHF
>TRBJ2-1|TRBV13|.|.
TGTGCCAGCAGCTTAGGGGGGGACTCCCGAGTGGATGAGCAGTTCTTC
CASSLGGDSRVDEQFF
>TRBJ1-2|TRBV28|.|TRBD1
TGTGCCAGCAATCGACAGGGGGCTCACTATGGCTACACCTTC
CASNRQGAHYGYTF
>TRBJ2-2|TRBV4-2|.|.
TGTGCCAGCAGCCAAGCTAAGGAAAGGAGTGCCGGGGAGCTGTTTTTT
CASSQAKERSAGELFF
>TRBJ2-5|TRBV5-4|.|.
TGTGCCAGCAGCCGGCTGGGGGGAAGTTACTTCGATGAGACCCAGTACTTC
CASSRLGGSYFDETQYF
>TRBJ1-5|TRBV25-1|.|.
TGTGCCAGCGACATTGGGCCCCAGCATTTT
CASDIGPQHF
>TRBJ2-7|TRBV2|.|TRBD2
TGTGCCAGCAGAGGGCGGGAGGGAATCTACGAGCAGTACTTC
CASRGREGIYEQYF
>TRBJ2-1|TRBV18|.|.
TGTGCCAGCTCACCTCCCTCGCGGGATAATGAGCAGTTCTTC
CASSPPSRDNEQFF
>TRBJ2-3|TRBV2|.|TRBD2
TGTGCCAGCAAAGCGGGATCCACAGATACGCAGTATTTT
CASKAGSTDTQYF
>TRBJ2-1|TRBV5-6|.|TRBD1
TGTGCCAGCAGTCCTGTAGACAGGGAATGGAATGAGCAGTTCTTC
CASSPVDREWNEQFF
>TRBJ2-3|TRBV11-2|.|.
TGTGCCAGCAGCTTAGTGGTTTCGGGCACAGATACGCAGTATTTT
CASSLVVSGTDTQYF
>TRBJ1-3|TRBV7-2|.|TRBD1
TGTGCCAGCAGCTTAGCCAGGGGGCTTGGAAACACCATATATTTT
CASSLARGLGNTIYF
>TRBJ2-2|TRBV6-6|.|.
TGTGCCAGCAGCCCTAGGGGCGGGGAGCTGTTTTTT
CASSPRGGELFF
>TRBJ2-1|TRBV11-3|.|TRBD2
TGTGCCAGCAGCTTAGCAAGAGCAAGGACTAGCGGGGGCTCCTACAATGAGCAGTTCTTC
CASSLARARTSGGSYNEQFF
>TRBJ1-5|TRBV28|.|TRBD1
TGTGCCAGCAGCTGGGACAGCCGTAGCAATCAGCCCCAGCATTTT
CASSWDSRSNQPQHF
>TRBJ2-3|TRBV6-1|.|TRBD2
TGTGCCAGCAGTATGCTAGCGGGAGATTCGGATACGCAGTATTTT
CASSMLAGDSDTQYF
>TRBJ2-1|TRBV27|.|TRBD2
TGTGCCAGCAGCCCCTCCGGGACTAGGAGCCTCAATGAGCAGTTCTTC
CASSPSGTRSLNEQFF
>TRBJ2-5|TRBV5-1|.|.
TGCGCCAGCAGCTTACAGAATCAAGAGACCCAGTACTTC
CASSLQNQETQYF
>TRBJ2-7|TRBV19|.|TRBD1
TGTGCCAGTAGTCTAACCGGGACAGGGGTCTACGAGCAGTACTTC
CASSLTGTGVYEQYF
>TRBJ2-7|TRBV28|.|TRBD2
TGTGCCAGCAGCTCCTACATCCGGGAGGCCCAAGCCGAGCAGTACTTC
CASSSYIREAQAEQYF
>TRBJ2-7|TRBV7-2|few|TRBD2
TGTGCCAGCAGCTTAGCCCGGACTAGCGGGAGTACGTACGAGCAGTACTTC
CASSLARTSGSTYEQYF
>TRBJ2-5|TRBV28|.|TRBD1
TGTGCCAGCAGTTTGGGGACAGGGGTTTTACCAGAGACCCAGTACTTC
CASSLGTGVLPETQYF
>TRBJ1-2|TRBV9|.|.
TGTGCCTCCGGTCCGGCGGATGGCTACACCTTC
CASGPADGYTF
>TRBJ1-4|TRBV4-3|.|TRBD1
TGCGCCAGCAGCCAAGTTTTGGGACAGGGAGGTGAAAAACTGTTTTTT
CASSQVLGQGGEKLFF
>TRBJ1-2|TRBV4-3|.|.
TGCGCCAGCAGCGAAAATGACAGATTTAACTATGGCTACACCTTC
CASSENDRFNYGYTF
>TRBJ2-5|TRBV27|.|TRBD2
TGTGCCAGCAGTTCCCTGACTAGCGGGAGATCGGAGACCCAGTACTTC
CASSSLTSGRSETQYF
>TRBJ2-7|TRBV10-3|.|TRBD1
TGTGCCATCAGTCCCGGGACAGGCCCCTACGAGCAGTACTTC
CAISPGTGPYEQYF
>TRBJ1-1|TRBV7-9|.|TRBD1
TGTGCCAGCAGCTTACCCGGGACAGGCCAATTGAACACTGAAGCTTTCTTT
CASSLPGTGQLNTEAFF
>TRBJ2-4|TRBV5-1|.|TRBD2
TGCGCCAGCAGCTTGGTCCTAGCGGGAGGAGCCAAAAACATTCAGTACTTC
CASSLVLAGGAKNIQYF
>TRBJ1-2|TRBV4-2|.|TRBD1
TGTGCCAGCAGCCAAGACCACCGGGACAGGGATGGCTACACCTTC
CASSQDHRDRDGYTF
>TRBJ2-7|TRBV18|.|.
TGTGCCAGCTCACCGGCGGGTCCTTCCTACGAGCAGTACTTC
CASSPAGPSYEQYF
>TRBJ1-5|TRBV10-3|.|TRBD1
TGTGCCATCAGCCAAACAGGGGGCGGGAATCAGCCCCAGCATTTT
CAISQTGGGNQPQHF
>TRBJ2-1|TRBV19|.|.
TGTGCCAGTAGTATAGGTCGCGCGCGGCGATCCTACAATGAGCAGTTCTTC
CASSIGRARRSYNEQFF
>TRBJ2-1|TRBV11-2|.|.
TGTGCCAGCAGCGAGAACAATGAGCAGTTCTTC
CASSENNEQFF
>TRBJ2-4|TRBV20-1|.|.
TGCAGTGCTTACGACACAAATATTCAGTACTTC
CSAYDTNIQYF
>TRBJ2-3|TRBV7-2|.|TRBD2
TGTGCCAGCAGCTCAGGACTAGCGGGAGGAATTAATACGCAGTATTTT
CASSSGLAGGINTQYF
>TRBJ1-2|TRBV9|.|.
TGTGCCAGCAGCGTAGATGGGGGCACCTATGGCTACACCTTC
CASSVDGGTYGYTF
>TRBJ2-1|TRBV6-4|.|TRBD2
TGTGCCAGCAGTTTACTAGCGGGAGGTGCCGATGAGCAGTTCTTC
CASSLLAGGADEQFF
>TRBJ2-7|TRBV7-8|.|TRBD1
TGTGCCAGCAGCTCGGAAGGGACAGGGGTCTACGAGCAGTACTTC
CASSSEGTGVYEQYF
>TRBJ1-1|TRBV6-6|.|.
TGTGCCAGCGCTTTAGCAGGGATGAACACTGAAGCTTTCTTT
CASALAGMNTEAFF
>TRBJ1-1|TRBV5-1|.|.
TGCGCCAGCAGCTTGGAGGGCAGGGGCACTGAAGCTTTCTTT
CASSLEGRGTEAFF
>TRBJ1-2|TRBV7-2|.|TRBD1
TGTGCCAGCAGCTTAGGACAGGGATTTGGCTACACCTTC
CASSLGQGFGYTF
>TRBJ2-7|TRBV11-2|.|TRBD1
TGTGCCAGCAGTCCAGACACAGGGGGCTACGAGCAGTACTTC
CASSPDTGGYEQYF
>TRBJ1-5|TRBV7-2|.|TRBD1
TGTGCCAGCAGCTTAGGGACAGGGGGCGGTCAGCCCCAGCATTTT
CASSLGTGGGQPQHF
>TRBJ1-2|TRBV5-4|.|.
TGTGCCAGCAGCTTGGCCGGGACCGCGGGGTATGGCTACACCTTC
CASSLAGTAGYGYTF
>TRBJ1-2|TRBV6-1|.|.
TGTGCCAGCACTCGGATGGGGAGCCAACGGGGCTACACCTTC
CASTRMGSQRGYTF
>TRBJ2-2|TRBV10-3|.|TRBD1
TGTGCCATCCAAGACAGGGGTTGGACCGGGGAGCTGTTTTTT
CAIQDRGWTGELFF
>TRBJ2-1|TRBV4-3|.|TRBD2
TGCGCCAGCAGCCAAGCTAGGTTCATAGCGGGAGGTCGTGAGCAGTTCTTC
CASSQARFIAGGREQFF
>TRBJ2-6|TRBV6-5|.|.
TGTGCCAGCAGTTACGGGGAGGAGGGGGCCAACGTCCTGACTTTC
CASSYGEEGANVLTF
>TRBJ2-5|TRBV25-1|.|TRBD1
TGTGCCAGCAGTCCAACACCGGGACAGGGGGCAGAGACCCAGTACTTC
CASSPTPGQGAETQYF
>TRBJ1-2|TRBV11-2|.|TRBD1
TGTGCCAGCAGCTTAGCGGACAGGGGGCATGGCTACACCTTC
CASSLADRGHGYTF
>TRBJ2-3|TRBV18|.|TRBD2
TGTGCCAGCTCACCAGCCCCAGCGGGGACTCCACTAGATACGCAGTATTTT
CASSPAPAGTPLDTQYF